This TCR beta chain emerged from a study of blood T cell repertoires in COVID-19 (dated by TCRdb to the early 2020s). For the study in its entirety: Collaborator samples came from the United States, Italy and Spain and covered acute and convalescent phases of COVID-19. Sample metadata almost always included a de-identified subject ID, COVID-19 status, age in years and sex. HLA class I and class II types, where available, came from metadata supplied by the sample provider rather than from assay-based typing. The samples were drawn from two sources: the first 160 participants of the ongoing ImmuneRACE study, and fewer than 1,500 subjects contributed by 6 global collaborators. Deeply sampled blood TCRbeta repertoires from subjects exposed to, actively infected with, or recovered from COVID-19 were included in the dataset. The prospective study material was composed of cDNA or gDNA derived from T cells, B-cell-depleted T cells, or PBMCs. The repertoires were made available in a free public database intended to serve as a resource for research on the immune response to SARS-CoV-2.

At one collaborating source in Seattle, patients were enrolled during active infection and were followed longitudinally through the course of disease. Whole blood was collected in K2EDTA tubes by collaborating institutions according to the institutions' own protocols. For TCRbeta analysis, collaborator samples were shipped as frozen whole blood, as isolated PBMCs, or as DNA extracted from either sample type. TCRbeta CDR3 regions were amplified from genomic DNA using the immunoSEQ Assay, a bias-controlled multiplex PCR. On the study's bioinformatics: Within the assay, amplification of reference gene primers was used to estimate how many nucleated cells each sample contained. To quantify the absolute abundance of each unique TCRbeta CDR3 rearrangement, sequence reads were collapsed and filtered. For each sample, productive Simpson clonality was calculated as the square root of Simpson's diversity index across productive rearrangements. The clones in this table, taken by TCRdb from immuneACCESS, are in-frame only. Not every clone is retained; where verified, under half of the shortfall comes from an unresolved V gene, and the cause of the rest is unknown. For V, J and clone size, that table is used; D and trimming come from the DNA. The sample table contains approximately 50,000 clones; only one count was recorded for 70% to 90% of them. Of the sample, around a third is held by the ten largest clones.

This clone appeared a single time. Its antigen remains undetermined. Per-nucleotide qualities are absent, and no much larger clonotype sits a single base away. CDR1 and CDR2 were assigned from the germline V gene as SGDLS and YYNGEE. Trimming removed 0 bases from V and 6 bases from J, leaving 7 bases between the germline ends. From the cysteine up to the phenylalanine, the CDR3 has a length of 12 residues. Only the CDR3 DNA is retained, 36 bases long and in frame from the first base. Here is what the overall study found, with its caveats: Clinical and demographic metadata were provided uncurated, with the amount varying by source and participant.

The source of this sequence is a man in his sixties with COVID-19, enrolled during active disease. The rearrangement combines TRBV9 with TRBJ2-7, with the identity of the D gene unclear. The sample was peripheral blood. The DNA sequence is TGTGCCAGCAGCGTAGGACGAGGCGAGCAGTACTTC. This gives the protein CASSVGRGEQYF. Reference TRBV9 and TRBJ2-7 proteins supply the regions before and after the CDR3; the full variable domain is: DSGVTQTPKHLITATGQRVTLRCSPRSGDLSVYWYQQSLDQGLQFLIQYYNGEERAKGNILERFSAQQFPDLHSELNLSSLELGDSALYFCASSVGRGEQYFGPGTRLTVT.